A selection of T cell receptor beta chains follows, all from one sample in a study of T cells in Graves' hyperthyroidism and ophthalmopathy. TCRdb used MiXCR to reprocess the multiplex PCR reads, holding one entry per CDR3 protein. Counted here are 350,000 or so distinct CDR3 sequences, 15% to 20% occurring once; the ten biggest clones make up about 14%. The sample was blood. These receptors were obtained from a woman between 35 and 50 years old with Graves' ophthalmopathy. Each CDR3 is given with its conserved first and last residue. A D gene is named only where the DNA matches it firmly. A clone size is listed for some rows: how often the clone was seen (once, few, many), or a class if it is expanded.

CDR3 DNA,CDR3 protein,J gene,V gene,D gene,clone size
TGTGCCAGCAGCAGGGGTTCCATCAAATACTACGAGCAGTACTTC,CASSRGSIKYYEQYF,TRBJ2-7,TRBV11-2,NA,many
TGTGCCAGCAGTCTAACAGGGGAGAGCAATCAGCCCCAGCATTTT,CASSLTGESNQPQHF,TRBJ1-5,TRBV27,TRBD1,NA
TGTGCCAGCAGATATCTGCAGGGCCAGACCTACGAGCAGTACTTC,CASRYLQGQTYEQYF,TRBJ2-7,TRBV27,NA,many
TGTGCCAGCACCAACGGACCATCCAGGGCCCAGCATTTT,CASTNGPSRAQHF,TRBJ1-5,TRBV12-3/TRBV12-4,NA,many
TGTGCCAGCAGTGAAGGAATGACGTACCAAGAGACCCAGTACTTC,CASSEGMTYQETQYF,TRBJ2-5,TRBV2,NA,many
TGTGCCAGCAGTGACAGGGGAGGCACCGGGGAGCTGTTTTTT,CASSDRGGTGELFF,TRBJ2-2,TRBV6-1,NA,many
TGTGCCAGCAGTCGAGCCGGGACTAGCGGGCCGTCAGAGACCCAGTACTTC,CASSRAGTSGPSETQYF,TRBJ2-5,TRBV27,TRBD2,many
TGTGCCAGCAGCCAAACACAGGGGGTTAACACTGAAGCTTTCTTT,CASSQTQGVNTEAFF,TRBJ1-1,TRBV4-2,TRBD1,NA
TGTGCCAGCAGCCCCCATCTGGACAGGGTCTTCGAGCAGTACTTC,CASSPHLDRVFEQYF,TRBJ2-7,TRBV3-1,TRBD1,many
TGTGCCAGCAGCCGATGGGGCGTAGTGGAGCCCCAGCATTTT,CASSRWGVVEPQHF,TRBJ1-5,TRBV5-6,NA,many
TGTGCCAGCAGCCCTCAGCGGGGCACCTACGAGCAGTACTTC,CASSPQRGTYEQYF,TRBJ2-7,TRBV11-2,TRBD2,many
TGTGCCAGCAGCCCACGCGGGGGAGAGACCCGGTACTTC,CASSPRGGETRYF,TRBJ2-5,TRBV14,TRBD2,NA
TGTGCCAGCAGTAAACTAGGGGTTGAAGAGACCCAGTACTTC,CASSKLGVEETQYF,TRBJ2-5,TRBV28,NA,many
TGCGCCAGCAGCCAAGTAGGGTTCCAAGAGACCCAGTACTTC,CASSQVGFQETQYF,TRBJ2-5,TRBV4-1,NA,NA
TGTGCCTGGAGTGTTGGGGGCAGAGGAGATCAGCCCCAGCATTTT,CAWSVGGRGDQPQHF,TRBJ1-5,TRBV30,NA,many
TGTGCCAGCAGCTCCTCCGGGACAGCAGCCGGGGAGCTGTTTTTT,CASSSSGTAAGELFF,TRBJ2-2,TRBV11-2,TRBD1,many
TGTGCCAGCAGCTTTAGGGCCGGCTACGAGCAGTACTTC,CASSFRAGYEQYF,TRBJ2-7,TRBV5-6,NA,few
TGCAGCGTTGATCAGGCAGGGCAGGAGACCCAGTACTTC,CSVDQAGQETQYF,TRBJ2-5,TRBV29-1,NA,many
TGCGCCAGCAGCACTGGAGGTGCAGGGGGAGAGACCCAGTACTTC,CASSTGGAGGETQYF,TRBJ2-5,TRBV5-1,TRBD1,many
TGTGCCAGCAGACTACGCGGGGAGGCCTACGAGCAGTACTTC,CASRLRGEAYEQYF,TRBJ2-7,TRBV28,NA,NA
TGCGCCAGCAGCCCCCGACAGGGAGGTACCGGGGAGCTGTTTTTT,CASSPRQGGTGELFF,TRBJ2-2,TRBV4-3,NA,many
TGTGCCAGCAGTGACGAGGGACAGAATCAGCCCCAGCATTTT,CASSDEGQNQPQHF,TRBJ1-5,TRBV6-1,TRBD1,few
TGTGCCTGGAGTCCGGGACCATCGTACACCTTC,CAWSPGPSYTF,TRBJ1-2,TRBV30,NA,many
TGCGCCAGCAGCCAAGATCGAGAGACCCAGTACTTC,CASSQDRETQYF,TRBJ2-5,TRBV4-1,NA,many
TGCAGTGCTAGTCTGGGACTAGCGGGGAGCTTCGTTTACGAGCAGTACTTC,CSASLGLAGSFVYEQYF,TRBJ2-7,TRBV20-1,TRBD2,many
TGTGCCAGCAGCCCGGATACGGGTAGCAATCAGCCCCAGCATTTT,CASSPDTGSNQPQHF,TRBJ1-5,TRBV27,NA,many
TGTGCCAGCAGCCCCCGGGGTCAGGGAAACATTCAGTACTTC,CASSPRGQGNIQYF,TRBJ2-4,TRBV7-2,NA,many
TGCAGTGCTGGCCAGCCGACCGATTTGAACACTGAAGCTTTCTTT,CSAGQPTDLNTEAFF,TRBJ1-1,TRBV20-1,NA,many
TGTGCCATCAGCGCGTTTGGGGGCGCAGATACGCAGTATTTT,CAISAFGGADTQYF,TRBJ2-3,TRBV10-3,NA,NA
TGTGCCAGCAGCTCGGGGCCCGGGACAGGGAGAAACTATGGCTACACCTTC,CASSSGPGTGRNYGYTF,TRBJ1-2,TRBV5-6,TRBD1,many
TGTGCCAGCAGTTTTAGAGACCCCGGCGGGGAGCAGTACTTC,CASSFRDPGGEQYF,TRBJ2-7,TRBV27,NA,many
TGCGCCAGCTCGGACAGGGGTGCCACTGAAGCTTTCTTT,CASSDRGATEAFF,TRBJ1-1,TRBV10-2,TRBD1,many